Presented here are 8 T cell receptor beta chains from one specimen sequenced in a study of T cell changes during pregnancy in multiple sclerosis. The data were produced by immunoSEQ multiplex PCR, yet TCRdb's version contains in-frame clones alone and is incomplete. Of some 77,000 clones listed, approximately 91% are singletons. The sample was peripheral blood, taken before pregnancy. The receptors derive from a female donor with multiple sclerosis, enrolled in a pregnancy study.

The chain uses TRBV2 and TRBJ2-7, with TRBD2 as a possible D gene (6 bases). V was cut by 8 bases and J by 5 bases, with 10 bases left in between. The CDR3 consists of 11 residues. Looked up from germline, CDR1 is SNHLY and CDR2 is FYNNEI. This CDR3 reads CASRGGHEQYF. The CDR3 nucleotides read TGTGCCAGCCGAGGAGGGCACGAGCAGTACTTC.

This chain joins TRBV21-1 and TRBJ2-7; the table's D gene call, TRBD2, was not cross checked with the DNA. TRBV21-1 is labeled a pseudogene. The CDR3 runs 12 residues. In DNA form, the CDR3 reads TGTGCCAGCCCGGGGGGCCGGTACGAGCAGTACTTC. This sequence encodes CASPGGRYEQYF.

This clone appeared a few times. The J gene is TRBJ1-5, the V gene TRBV2; D may be TRBD1 (5 bases). V lost 6 bases and J lost 4, with 13 bases in between. The CDR3 is 14 residues long. Germline V gene data show CDR1 as SNHLY and CDR2 as FYNNEI. CDR3 protein: CASRGGLTNQPQHF. CDR3 nucleotides: TGTGCCAGCAGGGGGGGACTTACGAATCAGCCCCAGCATTTT.

The V gene is TRBV5-1, the J gene TRBJ2-3, with 10 nucleotides matching TRBD2. Trimming cost V 4 bases and J 2 bases; bases outside gene matches: 7. The V gene's germline CDR1 is SGHRS and CDR2 YFSETQ. This CDR3 contains 16 residues. The CDR3 coding sequence is TGCGCCAGCAGCACACACCTAGCGGGGGTCACAGATACGCAGTATTTT. It translates to CASSTHLAGVTDTQYF.

The chain links TRBV7-2 to TRBJ2-7, with TRBD2 matching 10 bases. The CDR3 consists of 18 residues. J lost 3 bases, V lost 0 bases, and 11 bases had no gene match. From germline, CDR1 is SGHTA and CDR2 FQGNSA. In DNA form, the CDR3 reads TGTGCCAGCAGCTTAGCGGGGCGGGTAGCGGGGGGCCACTACGAGCAGTACTTC. This encodes CASSLAGRVAGGHYEQYF. The full variable domain, with the rest looked up from reference TRBV7-2 and TRBJ2-7, is GAGVSQSPSNKVTEKGKDVELRCDPISGHTALYWYRQSLGQGLEFLIYFQGNSAPDKSGLPSDRFSAERTGGSVSTLTIQRTQQEDSAVYLCASSLAGRVAGGHYEQYFGPGTRLTVT.

The chain carries TRBV9 and TRBJ2-3, with 8 bases identical to TRBD2. Per the germline V gene, CDR1 is SGDLS and CDR2 is YYNGEE. The CDR3 runs to 16 residues. With 3 bases clipped from V and 1 base from J, the junction kept 7 bases outside the gene matches. In DNA form, the CDR3 reads TGTGCCAGCAGCGCGACTAGCGAGGGAGGCACAGATACGCAGTATTTT. This gives the protein CASSATSEGGTDTQYF. Looking up the rest from reference TRBV9 and TRBJ2-3 gives the full variable domain: DSGVTQTPKHLITATGQRVTLRCSPRSGDLSVYWYQQSLDQGLQFLIQYYNGEERAKGNILERFSAQQFPDLHSELNLSSLELGDSALYFCASSATSEGGTDTQYFGPGTRLTVL.

V and J are TRBV21-1 and TRBJ1-3; the table's D call, TRBD1, was not checked against the DNA. TRBV21-1 is an annotated pseudogene. The CDR3 contains 17 residues. In DNA, the CDR3 is TGTGCCAGCAGCAAAATGGCAGGGTCTTTCTCTGGAAACACCATATATTTT. Amino acid sequence: CASSKMAGSFSGNTIYF.

There are many counts of this clone. The rearrangement uses TRBV6-4 and TRBJ2-3; possible D gene TRBD2, 7 bases. V was shortened by 2 bases and J by 2 bases, with 8 bases between the two germline ends. CDR1 is MRHNA, CDR2 SNTAGT, per germline. This CDR3 spans 14 amino acids. The chain's CDR3 is CASSDGGATDTQYF. The DNA of the CDR3 is TGTGCCAGCAGTGACGGGGGGGCCACAGATACGCAGTATTTT.